Below are 30 T cell receptor beta chains sequenced from a single sample in a study of blood T cell repertoires in COVID-19. Clones were sequenced by immunoSEQ multiplex PCR, and TCRdb holds only the in-frame ones, with some missing. The table records roughly 200,000 clones, roughly 82% of them present only once. Sequences were obtained from peripheral blood. The receptors were gathered from a human donor in a cohort sampled during active COVID-19.

This sequence joins TRBV5-4 and TRBJ2-3, with 10 nucleotides matching TRBD2. The CDR3 loop spans 15 amino acids. Germline V gene data show CDR1 as SGHNT and CDR2 as YYREEE (reference sequence). Unmatched junction bases numbered 5, after V lost 2 bases and J lost 5 bases. The CDR3, as DNA: TGTGCCAGCAGCTTAGCGGGAGGGACGGGAGATACGCAGTATTTT. This encodes CASSLAGGTGDTQYF.

The chain uses TRBV5-5 and TRBJ2-2; a weak D match, TRBD2 (5 bases). Trimming cost V 4 bases and J 0 bases, with 16 bases left between them. The CDR3 covers 17 residues. Germline V CDR1 and CDR2: SGHKS, YYEKEE (reference sequence). CDR3 in DNA: TGTGCCAGCAGCCCGAAACTAGAACTGACGAACACCGGGGAGCTGTTTTTT. This translates into CASSPKLELTNTGELFF.

The chain has TRBV11-2 and TRBJ1-2, with D unclear. There are 15 residues in the CDR3. The germline V gene has CDR1 SGHAT and CDR2 FQNNGV. Trimming pared 0 bases from V and 5 bases from J, leaving 13 bases between. As DNA, the CDR3 is TGTGCCAGCAGCTTAGATACGGGATTTCGGTATGGCTACACCTTC. Protein: CASSLDTGFRYGYTF.

This clone came up a few times. The V call is TRBV27, the J call TRBJ1-4, with D possibly matching TRBD1 (6 bases). Germline CDR1 reads MNHEY; CDR2 reads SMNVEV (reference sequence). The CDR3 is 17 residues long. V was cut by 6 bases and J by 0 bases, with 17 bases left in between. The CDR3 is CASSPRAGTSTNEKLFF. CDR3 sequence (DNA): TGTGCCAGCAGCCCACGGGCAGGGACATCAACTAATGAAAAACTGTTTTTT. Full variable domain (outside the CDR3, taken from reference TRBV27 and TRBJ1-4): EAQVTQNPRYLITVTGKKLTVTCSQNMNHEYMSWYRQDPGLGLRQIYYSMNVEVTDKGDVPEGYKVSRKEKRNFPLILESPSPNQTSLYFCASSPRAGTSTNEKLFFGSGTQLSVL.

The chain joins TRBV2 to TRBJ2-2, with no clear D. The CDR3 runs 15 residues. Trimming removed 8 bases from V and 0 bases from J, with 13 bases in between. CDR1 SNHLY and CDR2 FYNNEI come from the germline V gene. DNA of the CDR3: TGTGCCAGCTCTTACAGATACCCGAACACCGGGGAGCTGTTTTTT. Protein sequence: CASSYRYPNTGELFF.

The genes are TRBV3-1 (or the pseudogene TRBV3-2) and TRBJ2-1; 12 positions match TRBD2. The germline V gene encodes CDR1 LGHDT and CDR2 YNNKEL (reference sequence). The CDR3 consists of 16 residues. The junction had 5 bases not matched to a gene; V was cut back by 5 bases and J by 3 bases. CDR3 loop: CASSRTSGTLYNEQFF. CDR3 sequence (DNA): TGTGCCAGCAGCAGGACTAGCGGGACCCTCTACAATGAGCAGTTCTTC.

This chain links TRBV5-6 with TRBJ2-7; no clear D. CDR3 size: 14 residues. The V end lost 0 bases, the J end lost 3 bases, and 10 bases lay between the germline ends. CDR1 is SGHDT and CDR2 is YYEEEE in the germline V gene. CDR3 sequence reads: CASSLDQAGYEQYF. CDR3 sequence (DNA): TGTGCCAGCAGCTTGGATCAGGCCGGCTACGAGCAGTACTTC.

The chain has TRBV27 and TRBJ1-5; D unresolved. This CDR3 is 15 amino acids long. Germline-derived CDR1 and CDR2 are MNHEY and SMNVEV (reference sequence). V shed 1 base and J shed 2 bases, with 9 bases lying between them. This CDR3 is CASSLFGGRNQPQHF. The CDR3 DNA reads TGTGCCAGCAGTTTATTCGGTGGGCGCAATCAGCCCCAGCATTTT.

The J gene is TRBJ2-1, the V gene TRBV29-1; 9 bases match TRBD1. CDR1 and CDR2 (germline): SQVTM, ANQGSEA. The CDR3 spans 11 residues. The V and J ends lost 4 bases and 12 bases, in that order; junction bases with no gene match: 4. The CDR3 DNA is TGCAGCGTTGGTAGACAGGGGGGGCAGTTCTTC. Amino acid sequence: CSVGRQGGQFF.

The chain links TRBV5-1 to TRBJ2-5; D is unresolved. Germline V gives CDR1 SGHRS, CDR2 YFSETQ. The V end lost 4 bases, the J end lost 4 bases, and 14 bases lay between the germline ends. The CDR3 length is 14 residues. The CDR3 DNA follows: TGCGCCAGCAGCCCCCGGGTATTGGGAGAGACCCAGTACTTC. Protein product: CASSPRVLGETQYF.

The J gene is TRBJ2-3, the V gene TRBV9; 10 nucleotides line up with TRBD2. J lost 5 bases, V lost 5 bases, and 11 bases had no gene match. This CDR3 is built from 16 residues. Germline CDR1 reads SGDLS; CDR2 reads YYNGEE. The CDR3 DNA reads TGTGCCAGCAGTCCACTAGCGGGAAGGAATGGAGATACGCAGTATTTT. Amino acids: CASSPLAGRNGDTQYF.

The chain has TRBV28 and TRBJ1-5, with a tentative D call TRBD1 (6 bases). This CDR3 has 15 amino acids. Germline CDR1 MDHEN, CDR2 SYDVKM. Trimming removed 6 bases at V and 7 bases at J, with 19 bases between. The CDR3 nucleotides read TGTGCCAGCAGCATGGCCGGGACAACGGACCAGCCCCAGCATTTT. Translating it yields CASSMAGTTDQPQHF.

The CDR3 region is CASILEGAREQYF. The CDR3, as DNA: TGTGCCAGCATCCTGGAGGGGGCCCGCGAGCAGTACTTC. The chain combines TRBV28 with TRBJ2-7, with D tentatively TRBD1 (7 bases). Trimming removed 7 bases at V and 6 bases at J, with 16 bases between. The germline V gene has CDR1 MDHEN and CDR2 SYDVKM. The CDR3 is 13 residues long.

This clone has just one count. The chain couples TRBV19 to TRBJ2-5, with D unresolved. The V end lost 4 bases, the J end lost 2 bases, and 8 bases lay between the germline ends. This CDR3 is 13 amino acids long. The germline CDR1 and CDR2 sequences are LNHDA and SQIVND (reference sequence). In DNA form, the CDR3 reads TGTGCCAGTAGTAGATCGGGTCAAGAGACCCAGTACTTC. Protein product: CASSRSGQETQYF.

The chain links TRBV5-1 to TRBJ2-2; TRBD1 aligns across 12 bases. The CDR3 runs 17 residues. Germline values: CDR1 SGHRS, CDR2 YFSETQ. The J segment lost 9 bases and the V segment lost 3 bases, leaving 12 bases of the junction unmatched. DNA of the CDR3: TGCGCCAGCAGCTCGGAGGCCGGGACAGGGGGCCTAAGGGAGCTGTTTTTT. Protein: CASSSEAGTGGLRELFF.

The genes are TRBV28 and TRBJ1-6, with D maybe TRBD1 (5 bases). V was shortened by 2 bases and J by 8 bases, with 13 bases between the two germline ends. Germline V gives CDR1 MDHEN, CDR2 SYDVKM. This CDR3 contains 15 residues. This CDR3 is CASSLTGVRHSPLHF. CDR3 DNA sequence: TGTGCCAGCAGTTTAACGGGGGTTCGGCATTCACCCCTCCACTTT.

The CDR3 region is CASSTTGANTDTQYF. The DNA of the CDR3 is TGTGCCAGCAGCACCACAGGGGCCAACACAGATACGCAGTATTTT. The chain carries TRBV7-9 and TRBJ2-3, with 7 bases that match TRBD1. Germline V gives CDR1 SEHNR, CDR2 FQNEAQ (reference sequence). Trimming took 5 bases from V and 2 from J; bases not matched to a gene: 7. The CDR3 consists of 15 residues.

The chain carries TRBV3-1 (or the pseudogene TRBV3-2) and TRBJ1-2; D possibly corresponds to TRBD1 (6 bases). This CDR3 has 14 amino acids. Per the germline V gene, CDR1 is LGHDT and CDR2 is YNNKEL (reference sequence). Trimming shortened V by 7 bases and J by 7 bases, and 19 bases separated the two germline ends. CDR3 sequence: CASKRGTTPFGYTF. The CDR3 DNA is TGTGCCAGCAAAAGGGGGACCACCCCCTTTGGCTACACCTTC.

This chain uses TRBV6-6 with TRBJ2-7, with 12 bases that match TRBD2. Trimming took 0 bases from V and 2 from J; bases not matched to a gene: 2. Germline V CDR1 and CDR2: MNHNY, SVGAGI (reference sequence). The CDR3 consists of 16 residues. CDR3 sequence: CASSYSTSGSAYEQYF. CDR3 nucleotide sequence: TGTGCCAGCAGTTACTCGACTAGCGGGAGCGCCTACGAGCAGTACTTC.

This clone was seen a handful of times. CDR3 coding DNA: TGTGCCAGCAGCTCCGCCTACGAGCAGTACTTC. Protein sequence: CASSSAYEQYF. V is TRBV5-4 and J is TRBJ2-7; unclear D gene. Trimming left V 3 bases short and J 2 bases short, with 3 bases between. The CDR3 loop spans 11 amino acids. CDR1 SGHNT and CDR2 YYREEE come from the germline V gene (reference sequence).

This clone was counted a single time. The chain is built from TRBV9 and TRBJ2-3; maybe TRBD2 (6 bases). Trimming pared 4 bases from V and 0 bases from J, leaving 21 bases between. Germline values: CDR1 SGDLS, CDR2 YYNGEE. The CDR3 contains 18 residues. CDR3 sequence: CASSQKGGENPSTDTQYF. DNA of the CDR3: TGTGCCAGCAGCCAAAAAGGAGGGGAAAACCCTAGCACAGATACGCAGTATTTT.

The V call is TRBV5-1, the J call TRBJ2-1; 11 bases line up with TRBD2. Trimming took 4 bases from V and 7 from J; bases not matched to a gene: 10. CDR1 is SGHRS, CDR2 YFSETQ, per germline. The CDR3 contains 16 residues. DNA for the CDR3: TGCGCCAGCAGCATATTAGCGGGAGGGCGTTTAAATGAGCAGTTCTTC. Its protein product is CASSILAGGRLNEQFF.

The chain couples TRBV5-1 to TRBJ2-1, with 12 bases lining up with TRBD2. CDR1 and CDR2 (germline): SGHRS, YFSETQ. CDR3 length: 18 residues. Trimming took 0 bases from V and 7 from J; bases not matched to a gene: 11. The CDR3 loop reads CASSLVINLAGGLNEQFF. The CDR3 region has the DNA TGCGCCAGCAGCTTGGTCATTAATCTAGCGGGAGGGTTAAATGAGCAGTTCTTC.

V is TRBV28 and J is TRBJ2-2, with 7 bases matching TRBD1. V was pared by 0 bases and J by 7 bases, with 11 bases of the junction left unmatched. The CDR3 length is 17 residues. The V gene's germline CDR1 is MDHEN and CDR2 SYDVKM. For the CDR3, the DNA is TGTGCCAGCAGTTTATGGGACTTAAGACAGGGCCTCGGGGAGCTGTTTTTT. Translation: CASSLWDLRQGLGELFF.

V and J are TRBV9 and TRBJ1-3; the match to TRBD1 covers 11 bases. Germline lookup yields CDR1 SGDLS and CDR2 YYNGEE. CDR3 length: 17 amino acids. Germline trimming cut 3 bases from V and 3 bases from J; bases unmatched to any gene: 8. The DNA for the CDR3 is TGTGCCAGCAGCGAGCCTCCGGGACAGGGGGTTGGAAACACCATATATTTT. Translated, it gives CASSEPPGQGVGNTIYF. Together with reference TRBV9 and TRBJ1-3, the CDR3 gives the full variable domain: DSGVTQTPKHLITATGQRVTLRCSPRSGDLSVYWYQQSLDQGLQFLIQYYNGEERAKGNILERFSAQQFPDLHSELNLSSLELGDSALYFCASSEPPGQGVGNTIYFGEGSWLTVV.

This clone has just a few counts. This chain uses TRBV28 with TRBJ2-7, with 11 positions matching TRBD1. There are 14 residues in the CDR3. The trim removed 3 bases at V and 4 bases at J, leaving 2 bases unmatched. Germline V gene data show CDR1 as MDHEN and CDR2 as SYDVKM. CDR3 DNA sequence: TGTGCCAGCAGTTTCGGGACAGGGGGATACGAGCAGTACTTC. Translating it yields CASSFGTGGYEQYF.

V usage is TRBV4-1 and J usage is TRBJ2-1; 10 bases map to TRBD2. CDR3 size: 17 residues. Germline V gene sequence: CDR1 MGHRA, CDR2 YSYEKL. Trimming cost V 4 bases and J 6 bases; bases outside gene matches: 12. CDR3 coding DNA: TGCGCCAGCAGCCCGAAGCTTCTAGCGGGAGAGGGCAATGAGCAGTTCTTC. It translates to CASSPKLLAGEGNEQFF.

This clone was observed a few times. The rearrangement links TRBV24-1 to TRBJ2-1, with D tentatively TRBD2 (6 bases). The CDR3 runs 14 residues. Trimming stripped 9 bases from V and 0 bases from J, with 11 bases between. The germline CDR1 and CDR2 sequences are KGHDR and SFDVKD. CDR3 region: CATSSVHSYNEQFF. Here the CDR3 DNA reads TGTGCCACCTCTAGCGTTCACTCCTACAATGAGCAGTTCTTC.

V is TRBV5-6 and J is TRBJ2-1; possibly TRBD2 for D (6 bases). CDR3 length equals 16 residues. CDR1 and CDR2 (germline): SGHDT, YYEEEE. The V end lost 1 base, the J end lost 8 bases, and 19 bases lay between the germline ends. The CDR3 here is CASSLWAGTVGDEQFF. The CDR3 region has the DNA TGTGCCAGCAGCTTGTGGGCGGGAACCGTTGGGGATGAGCAGTTCTTC.

V usage is TRBV14 and J usage is TRBJ2-7, with TRBD1 identical over 11 bases. The CDR3 has 14 amino acids. Trimming at V came to 0 bases and at J to 6 bases, leaving 1 base not matched to a gene. From germline, CDR1 is SGHDN and CDR2 FVKESK. CDR3 loop: CASSQEGTGGEQYF. CDR3 nucleotides: TGTGCCAGCAGCCAAGAGGGGACAGGGGGCGAGCAGTACTTC.